This T cell receptor beta chain was observed in a study of blood T cell repertoires in COVID-19. Study in general: The United States, Italy and Spain were the sources of the acute and convalescent COVID-19 samples. Sources were T cells, B-cell-depleted T cells, or PBMCs; the material itself was cDNA or gDNA.

V shed 4 bases and J 4 bases; nucleotides not matched to a gene: 3. Germline values: CDR1 SGHRS, CDR2 YFSETQ. The CDR3 length is 14 residues. Method: immunoSEQ multiplex PCR; TCRdb's copy keeps in-frame clones and lacks some. This sample has tens of thousands of clones, with around 84% found just once. J is TRBJ1-5 and V is TRBV5-1, with 9 bases lining up with TRBD1. This TCR came from an elderly woman in a cohort sampled during active or convalescent COVID-19. Source material: peripheral blood. The CDR3 nucleotides read TGCGCCAGCAGCGTGGGACAGGGAAATCAGCCCCAGCATTTT. It yields the protein CASSVGQGNQPQHF.